This is a list of T cell receptor beta chains from one sample in a study of breast tumors, draining lymph nodes, adjacent tissues. TCRdb fed the multiplex PCR reads into MiXCR, producing one record per CDR3 protein. The profile shows roughly 80,000 distinct CDR3 sequences, approximately 19% of them singletons. Sequences were obtained from axillary lymph node tissue. The receptor set was obtained from a female donor with breast cancer. Some clones in this sample may be carry-over from other donors' samples. Each CDR3 is given without its conserved first and last residue.

>TRBJ2-2|TRBV6-2/TRBV6-3
ASSYVGGNTGELF
>TRBJ1-2|TRBV3-1
ASSDFGGYT
>TRBJ1-1|TRBV12-3/TRBV12-4
ASTGTRNTEAF
>TRBJ1-2|TRBV2
ASTQGGGGDYGYT
>TRBJ2-3|TRBV7-9
ASSLTGSTDTQY
>TRBJ2-3|TRBV4-1
ASSQDRRAGADTQY
>TRBJ2-2|TRBV12-3/TRBV12-4
ASSSQGYTGELF
>TRBJ2-7|TRBV4-3
ASSQGLAGPYEQY
>TRBJ2-7|TRBV28
ASSSRVPQY
>TRBJ2-3|TRBV6-2/TRBV6-3
ASSYSGGTQY
>TRBJ1-1|TRBV5-1
ASSSGTGGHPSF
>TRBJ1-2|TRBV27
ASSLSGGNGYT
>TRBJ2-7|TRBV2
ASSSTSDRADEQY
>TRBJ2-2|TRBV27
ASREALAGSVSGELF
>TRBJ1-6|TRBV2
ASNTIDSVNSPLH
>TRBJ2-1|TRBV10-1
ASCKRLAGQNEQF
>TRBJ2-1|TRBV11-2
ASSSLAGGVPGEQF
>TRBJ2-5|TRBV18
ASSPGLKETQY
>TRBJ2-5|TRBV7-2
ASSPPRGRGETQY
>TRBJ1-4|TRBV6-5
ASSRQGQEKLF
>TRBJ1-1|TRBV20-1
SASRGGPNTEAF
>TRBJ2-7|TRBV20-1
SARELAVFYEQY
>TRBJ2-7|TRBV5-1
ASSLEASGGYEQY
>TRBJ2-3|TRBV4-1
ASSQERLASTDTQY
>TRBJ2-2|TRBV20-1
SATRQGNTGELF
>TRBJ2-1|TRBV19
ARSRLSGSWDEQF
>TRBJ2-3|TRBV20-1
SARRDGGTDTQC
>TRBJ2-7|TRBV15
ATSRASFYEQY
>TRBJ2-7|TRBV19
ASSMGPGLKDEQY
>TRBJ2-7|TRBV20-1
SARADPGSTYEQY
>TRBJ2-3|TRBV3-1
ASSQATARGTDTQY
>TRBJ2-4|TRBV11-2
ASSLGVGVSIQY
>TRBJ2-7|TRBV2
ASKLLAGEGGEQY
>TRBJ2-1|TRBV7-8
ASSPAGTGGGFEQF
>TRBJ2-5|TRBV18
ASSKLQKGETQY
>TRBJ2-1|TRBV20-1
SSFSRLDHNEQF
>TRBJ1-5|TRBV11-2
ASSSQGGQPQH
>TRBJ2-5|TRBV18
ASSPPASEETQY
>TRBJ1-6|TRBV6-2/TRBV6-3
ASSPILGSSYNSPLH
>TRBJ2-7|TRBV6-5
ASSRDRVYEQY
>TRBJ1-3|TRBV19
ASSTARYGNTIY
>TRBJ2-1|TRBV29-1
SGGYGVRASNEQF
>TRBJ1-2|TRBV3-1
ASSQEVGGYLAYGYT
>TRBJ1-6|TRBV7-9
ASSLAGDNSPLH
>TRBJ1-4|TRBV6-1
ATMGDYEKLF
>TRBJ2-2|TRBV9
ASSPDSGEELF
>TRBJ2-6|TRBV28
ASGGSGANVLT
>TRBJ2-7|TRBV7-9
ASSLDRRNEQY
>TRBJ2-1|TRBV6-5
ASSPRRTGGGNEQF
>TRBJ2-5|TRBV5-6
ASSLAIETQY
>TRBJ2-7|TRBV20-1
SASPWSYEQY
>TRBJ2-3|TRBV20-1
SARGAGAGTDTQY
>TRBJ1-3|TRBV20-1
SAPDRASGNTIY
>TRBJ1-5|TRBV20-1
SASVTELYQPQH
>TRBJ2-4|TRBV6-4
ASSASASSAKNIQY
>TRBJ2-7|TRBV20-1
SARRTVLEQY